This T cell receptor beta chain appears in the sequencing data of a study of cytomegalovirus exposure and HLA in healthy donors. Study-level points and caveats: TCR beta chain V- and J-gene trimming was linked, in a later analysis, to a missense variant in DCLRE1C. Analyses of presence/absence relied on an assumption of roughly uniform sequencing depth across donors.

In the case of this clone: Antigen specificity is unknown.

Germline CDR1 is MDHEN and CDR2 is SYDVKM. This CDR3 contains 14 residues. Deletions cut 0 bases from V and 1 base from J, with 6 bases between. The primer mix had 60 Vbeta and 13 Jbeta primers. Generated by immunoSEQ multiplex PCR, the TCRdb table keeps only in-frame clones and is missing some. This table has some 200,000 clones, approximately 80% appearing once. The rearrangement uses TRBV28 and TRBJ1-1; D uncertain. This TCR came from a woman aged 50 to 60 in good health and CMV-seronegative. Material for sequencing was PBMCs. CDR3 bases: TGTGCCAGCAGTTTATGGGCAGAGAACACTGAAGCTTTCTTT. It is translated as CASSLWAENTEAFF.